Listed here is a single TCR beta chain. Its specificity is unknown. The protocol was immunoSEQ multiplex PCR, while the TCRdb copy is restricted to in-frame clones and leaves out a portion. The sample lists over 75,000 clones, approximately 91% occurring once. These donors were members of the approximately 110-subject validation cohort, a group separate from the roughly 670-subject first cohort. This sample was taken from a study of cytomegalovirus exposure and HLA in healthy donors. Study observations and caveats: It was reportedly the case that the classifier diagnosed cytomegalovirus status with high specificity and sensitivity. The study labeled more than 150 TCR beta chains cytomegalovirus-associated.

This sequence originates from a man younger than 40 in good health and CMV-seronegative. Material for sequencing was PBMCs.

As DNA, the CDR3 is TGTGCCAGCAGTTACGCACAGGGGGTCGGGGAGCTGTTTTTT. Amino acids: CASSYAQGVGELFF. J is TRBJ2-2 and V is TRBV6-5; the match to TRBD1 covers 8 bases. Germline CDR1 and CDR2: MNHEY and SVGAGI. V gave up 2 bases and J gave up 7 bases; unmatched junction bases: 3. This CDR3 has 14 amino acids.